The entry that follows covers one T cell receptor beta chain sequence. Its antigen is as yet unknown. The record originates from a study of Tregs in tolerant kidney transplant recipients. Across the study: The nonmyeloablative bone marrow transplants came from related graft donors, with transient mixed chimerism. General study points: Biological reproducibility was not directly addressed, but technical replication error appeared minimal. Findings come from small patient numbers and require larger validation.

The V segment lost 4 bases and the J segment 5 bases; nucleotides outside the gene matches: 11. The CDR3 covers 16 residues. Germline V gives CDR1 LGHNA, CDR2 YSLEER. Measured with immunoSEQ multiplex PCR; TCRdb has only the in-frame clones, and not every one. The table lists about 94,000 clones, roughly 93% of them singletons, with 0.46% in the top ten. Thawed PBMCs were FACS-sorted into unstimulated CD4+CD25+CD127- regulatory T cells, CD4+CD25- non-regulatory cells, CD4 and CD8 cells. The sequence was obtained from a human donor who received a combined kidney and bone marrow transplant. The chain carries TRBV4-3 and TRBJ2-5, with 9 bases lining up with TRBD1. Sequenced material: CD4+ T cells from blood, taken before the transplant. The CDR3 nucleotides read TGCGCCAGCAGCCCAGGCCGGGACAGGGTTCTCGAGACCCAGTACTTC. This encodes CASSPGRDRVLETQYF.